This TCR beta chain was observed in a study of neurological immune-mediated disorders. Using its own MiXCR run on the 5' RACE reads, TCRdb lists one record per CDR3 protein. The table lists roughly 62,000 distinct CDR3 sequences, under 5% of them singletons. Per germline, CDR1 KGHDR and CDR2 SFDVKD. Trimming cost V 3 bases and J 5 bases, with 15 bases left between them. The CDR3 totals 15 residues. This clonotype was picked up many times. The TCR sequence derives from a woman aged 45-59 years with multiple sclerosis. Sequenced sample: PBMCs. The rearrangement uses TRBV24-1 and TRBJ1-2; D is perhaps TRBD1 (5 bases). For the CDR3, the DNA is TGTGCCACCAGTGATCGCCGGGACGGAGGATATGGCTACACCTTC. It specifies CATSDRRDGGYGYTF.